The 13 T cell receptor beta chains given below trace back to one sample, sequenced in a study of T cell changes during pregnancy in multiple sclerosis. Here immunoSEQ multiplex PCR was the method, and the copy in TCRdb shows in-frame clones only, minus some. The table has approximately 40,000 clones, more than 75% seen once. This material consisted of CD4+ T cells from peripheral blood mononuclear cells, taken in the first trimester of pregnancy. These receptors all come from a female donor with multiple sclerosis, enrolled in a pregnancy study.

The chain carries TRBV10-3 and TRBJ2-5, with TRBD2 identical over 7 bases. Germline CDR1 is ENHRY and CDR2 is SYGVKD. This CDR3 is built from 12 residues. The junction had 1 base not matched to a gene; V was cut back by 5 bases and J by 4 bases. As DNA, the CDR3 is TGTGCCATCAGTACTAGCGTAGAGACCCAGTACTTC. This sequence encodes CAISTSVETQYF.

The chain uses TRBV28 and TRBJ2-7; D might be TRBD2 (6 bases). Per the germline V gene, CDR1 is MDHEN and CDR2 is SYDVKM. The CDR3 covers 12 residues. V dropped 9 bases and J dropped 1 base, with 10 bases sitting between them. This CDR3 reads CASGTGSYEQYF. The CDR3 nucleotides are TGTGCCAGTGGGACTGGGTCCTACGAGCAGTACTTC. Looking up the rest from reference TRBV28 and TRBJ2-7 gives the full variable domain: DVKVTQSSRYLVKRTGEKVFLECVQDMDHENMFWYRQDPGLGLRLIYFSYDVKMKEKGDIPEGYSVSREKKERFSLILESASTNQTSMYLCASGTGSYEQYFGPGTRLTVT.

The CDR3 region is CASSRLAGAYNEQFF. For the CDR3, the DNA is TGTGCCAGCAGCCGATTAGCGGGGGCGTACAATGAGCAGTTCTTC. This chain links TRBV7-2 with TRBJ2-1; 9 nucleotides line up with TRBD2. J lost 4 bases, V lost 5 bases, and 6 bases had no gene match. CDR1 is SGHTA and CDR2 is FQGNSA in the germline V gene. CDR3 length: 15 amino acids.

This clone has a handful of counts. V is TRBV30 and J is TRBJ2-1; TRBD2 aligns across 7 bases. This CDR3 has 15 residues. The trim removed 2 bases at V and 1 base at J, leaving 5 bases unmatched. Germline assignment: CDR1 GTSNPN and CDR2 SVGIG (reference sequence). The CDR3 DNA reads as TGTGCCTGGAGTCCTTCTAGCGGTTCCTACAATGAGCAGTTCTTC. Its protein product is CAWSPSSGSYNEQFF.

This rearrangement joins TRBV5-4 to TRBJ2-1; 14 nucleotides match TRBD2. Unmatched junction bases numbered 7, after V lost 2 bases and J lost 9 bases. From germline, CDR1 is SGHNT and CDR2 YYREEE (reference sequence). This CDR3 is 16 amino acids long. This CDR3 reads CASSLGGTSGSSEQFF. For the CDR3, the DNA is TGTGCCAGCAGCTTAGGGGGGACTAGCGGGAGTTCTGAGCAGTTCTTC.

This chain joins TRBV5-1 and TRBJ2-2, with TRBD2 identical over 7 bases. The CDR3 has 15 amino acids. CDR1 SGHRS and CDR2 YFSETQ come from the germline V gene. J gave up 6 bases and V 4 bases, and 9 bases lay outside the gene matches. CDR3 region: CASSRPSGAAGELFF. CDR3 in DNA: TGCGCCAGCAGCCGACCCAGCGGGGCGGCCGGGGAGCTGTTTTTT.

The V call is TRBV6-5, the J call TRBJ1-2; D not certain. The CDR3 is 14 residues long. The V end was cut by 0 bases, the J end by 4 bases, with 9 bases between. Germline CDR1 MNHEY, CDR2 SVGAGI. The CDR3 is CASSYSRLGYGYTF. The CDR3 DNA reads TGTGCCAGCAGTTACTCGAGACTCGGCTATGGCTACACCTTC.

The chain links TRBV7-2 to TRBJ2-5; 7 nucleotides line up with TRBD2. After removal of 2 bases from V and 5 bases from J, the junction contained 8 bases not matched to a gene. Per the germline V gene, CDR1 is SGHTA and CDR2 is FQGNSA. CDR3 length equals 15 residues. The CDR3 protein is CASSLTSGEWETQYF. The CDR3 DNA is TGTGCCAGCAGCTTAACAAGCGGGGAGTGGGAGACCCAGTACTTC.

In this sample, this clone turned up once. The V and J genes are TRBV5-6 and TRBJ1-1; 7 positions match TRBD1. Per the germline V gene, CDR1 is SGHDT and CDR2 is YYEEEE. J gave up 3 bases and V 4 bases, and 6 bases lay outside the gene matches. There are 14 residues in the CDR3. CDR3 in DNA: TGTGCCAGCAGCCTATTACAGGGGTACACTGAAGCTTTCTTT. This encodes CASSLLQGYTEAFF.

Only a few counts were recorded for this clone. The V call is TRBV18, the J call TRBJ1-4; no clear D. The CDR3 loop spans 15 amino acids. The germline V and J ends were trimmed by 2 bases and 5 bases, with 12 bases remaining between them. The germline V gene has CDR1 KGHSH and CDR2 LQKENI. As DNA, the CDR3 is TGTGCCAGCTCACCAATCCAGGCCGAAAATGAAAAACTGTTTTTT. Residues: CASSPIQAENEKLFF.

This clone appeared once. The V call is TRBV13, the J call TRBJ2-3, with D possibly matching TRBD2 (5 bases). CDR1 PRHDT and CDR2 FYEKMQ come from the germline V gene (reference sequence). V was pared by 7 bases and J by 2 bases, with 13 bases between. This CDR3 is 14 amino acids long. The chain's CDR3 is CASTLSGDTDTQYF. As DNA, the CDR3 is TGTGCCAGCACCCTCAGCGGTGACACAGATACGCAGTATTTT.

The chain links TRBV7-2 to TRBJ2-7, with 11 bases aligning to TRBD2. The V and J ends lost 5 bases and 2 bases, in that order; junction bases with no gene match: 5. CDR1 and CDR2 (germline): SGHTA, FQGNSA. This CDR3 has 15 residues. CDR3 in DNA: TGTGCCAGCAGCCGTCTAGCGGGGGGTCCCTACGAGCAGTACTTC. It translates to CASSRLAGGPYEQYF.

The chain links TRBV6-4 to TRBJ2-6; unclear D gene. This CDR3 is 17 amino acids long. The germline V gene encodes CDR1 MRHNA and CDR2 SNTAGT. V lost 0 bases to trimming and J lost 2 bases, with 11 bases between them. The CDR3 DNA is TGTGCCAGCAGTGACTCGATTACTCGCCCTGGGGCCAACGTCCTGACTTTC. Translating gives CASSDSITRPGANVLTF.